One T cell receptor (beta chain) is described in this entry. Antigen specificity is unknown. The germline V gene encodes CDR1 LNHDA and CDR2 SQIVND (reference sequence). This CDR3 comprises 15 residues. Specified time point: newly diagnosed GD, antithyroid drugs for less than 3 months. Following extraction of RNA from PBMCs, that RNA was used to make the TCR library. Combining iRepertoire HTBI primers with Arm-PCR of CDR3 regions, the authors built TCR beta libraries. TCRdb reprocessed the multiplex PCR reads with MiXCR, giving one entry per CDR3 protein. Here the sample spans 420,000 or so distinct CDR3 sequences, around 15% being singletons. The data belong to a study of regulatory T cells in long-lasting Graves disease. Regarding the study as a whole: Persistent patients had a count of shared public clonotypes (under 3,000) that exceeded that of new patients (around 1,000).

These data were also filed under a second study, of T cells in Graves' hyperthyroidism and ophthalmopathy.

The V gene is TRBV19, the J gene TRBJ2-4; 10 nucleotides match TRBD2. The DNA end is a closer match to TRBJ2-7, so the J assignment may be wrong. The source of this sequence is a woman younger than 35 with Graves disease. Sequencing used peripheral blood mononuclear cells (PBMCs), obtained at new diagnosis, from a patient treated with antithyroid drugs. CDR3 residues: CASTRTSGEAYEQYF. In nucleotides, the CDR3 is TGTGCCAGTACCCGGACTAGCGGCGAGGCCTACGAGCAGTACTTC.